The sequence of this TCR beta chain was determined in a study of cytomegalovirus exposure and HLA in healthy donors. Profiled with immunoSEQ multiplex PCR; TCRdb holds only in-frame clones, not every one. The repertoire has roughly 330,000 clones, 75% to 90% of them found once; the top ten carry roughly 1.1%. This CDR3 is built from 16 residues. V lost 1 base to trimming and J lost 6 bases; unmatched junction nucleotides: 9. The germline V gene has CDR1 SGHTA and CDR2 FQGNSA. Study observations and caveats: Researchers counted around 170 TCR beta chains as cytomegalovirus-associated. First-cohort TCR clusters were later found to tend to co-occur in the 120 or so validation repertoires.

As concerns this clone: Its antigen is currently unknown.

The TCR comes from a woman aged 25 to 39 in good health and CMV-seropositive. V gene TRBV7-2 combines with J gene TRBJ2-4, with 7 bases aligning to TRBD2. The specimen was PBMCs. In nucleotides, the CDR3 is TGTGCCAGCAGCTTAGACGCCGGGCGGGGGATAAACATTCAGTACTTC. Translated: CASSLDAGRGINIQYF.